This TCR beta chain was captured by sequencing in a study of CD8 T cells in ankylosing spondylitis. Whole-study findings and limits: Seemingly characteristic of ankylosing spondylitis blood was a TCR beta motif consisting of about 8 highly homologous variants. Disease-associated clones were reportedly significantly overrepresented in matched ankylosing spondylitis synovial fluid. Clones linked to the disease showed a CD8+ phenotype. They occurred at relatively low frequencies in peripheral blood.

Using quantitative 5'-RACE with molecular barcodes, the authors made TCR beta libraries. TCRdb re-called the 5' RACE reads with MiXCR, one entry per CDR3 protein. The sample lists approximately 220,000 distinct CDR3 sequences, approximately 20% occurring once. This clonotype occurred many times. The target antigen is unknown. With 3 bases removed from V and 0 bases from J, the gap between germline ends came to 8 bases. The germline V gene has CDR1 KGHDR and CDR2 SFDVKD. There are 15 residues in the CDR3. This chain connects TRBV24-1 to TRBJ1-3; D is unclear. The receptor was derived from a male donor with ankylosing spondylitis. The sample was blood, either unsorted or a sorted T cell fraction (not recorded which). The CDR3: CATSDPQSSGNTIYF. CDR3 in DNA: TGTGCCACCAGTGATCCCCAAAGCTCTGGAAACACCATATATTTT.